The rows below give T cell receptor beta chains drawn from one sample of a study of T-cell reconstitution after alpha-beta-depleted transplantation in children. TCRdb re-analysed the PCR reads in MiXCR, keeping a single row per CDR3 protein. The table shows 150,000 to 250,000 distinct CDR3 sequences, with approximately 14% occurring only once. The specimen comprised PBMCs from the stem cell graft donor, sampled from the stem cell graft. The source of these receptors is a human donor who donated a stem cell graft to a child with acute lymphoblastic leukemia. Both conserved end residues are part of each CDR3. D genes are given only for firm matches. Size tells how often a clone was seen (once, few, many) or the class of an expanded clone, and some rows leave it out.

j_call,clone_size,v_call,d_call,cdr3_nt,cdr3_aa
TRBJ1-5,many,TRBV5-6,NA,TGTGCCAGCAGCTTGATGGGAGAGGAACAGCCCCAGCATTTT,CASSLMGEEQPQHF
TRBJ2-7,many,TRBV25-1,TRBD1,TGTGCCAGCAGTGCTACCCAAGACAGGGGCGACGAGCAGTACTTC,CASSATQDRGDEQYF
TRBJ2-4,NA,TRBV18,TRBD2,TGTGCCAGCTCACTTAACCAGTGGGCTAGCGGGAGTAAAAACAGTCAGTACTTC,CASSLNQWASGSKNSQYF
TRBJ2-5,few,TRBV6-2/TRBV6-3,TRBD2,TGTGCCAGCAGTAAGCTAGCGGGAGTCGGGGAGACCCAGTACTTC,CASSKLAGVGETQYF
TRBJ2-7,NA,TRBV5-6,TRBD1,TGTGCCAGCTGTTCCGGGCAGGGGGTCATGGACGAGCAGTACTTC,CASCSGQGVMDEQYF
TRBJ1-2,many,TRBV5-1,NA,TGCGCCAGCAGCGCAGGGGACTATGGCTACACCTTC,CASSAGDYGYTF
TRBJ2-7,many,TRBV5-1,TRBD2,TGCGCCAGCAGCGCACTAGCGGGGGGATACGAGCAGTACTTC,CASSALAGGYEQYF
TRBJ2-2,many,TRBV20-1,NA,TGCAGTGCTAGAGACCACCATAGGACTGGGGAGAGCGGGGAGCTGTTTTTT,CSARDHHRTGESGELFF
TRBJ1-4,NA,TRBV6-1,NA,TGTGCCAGCAGTGACGATAGACTGTTTTTT,CASSDDRLFF
TRBJ1-5,many,TRBV12-3/TRBV12-4,NA,TGTGCCAGCAGTCCCCGGGGCCAGCCCCAGCATTTT,CASSPRGQPQHF
TRBJ2-7,many,TRBV29-1,TRBD2,TGCAGCGTTGGACTAGCGTACGAGCAGTACTTC,CSVGLAYEQYF
TRBJ2-1,many,TRBV5-6,NA,TGTGCCAGCAGCCCAACAGGGAGCGCAAATGAGCAGTTCTTC,CASSPTGSANEQFF
TRBJ2-1,many,TRBV18,NA,TGTGCCAGCTCACCACCGGGAACACCGAATGAGCAGTTCTTC,CASSPPGTPNEQFF
TRBJ2-7,many,TRBV10-3,TRBD1,TGTGCCATCAGTGAGTCACCTCCAGGGACAGGGAGGTACGAGCAGTACTTC,CAISESPPGTGRYEQYF
TRBJ2-1,NA,TRBV7-8,TRBD2,TGTGCCAGCAGACCAGGGACTAGCGGGGGGATTGGGGAGTTCTTC,CASRPGTSGGIGEFF
TRBJ2-4,NA,TRBV20-1,NA,TGCAGTGCCCCACGGGGCAAACAGGGCAGTCAGTACTTC,CSAPRGKQGSQYF
TRBJ2-3,NA,TRBV5-6,NA,TGTGCCAGCAGCTTTCCTACGGGAGTAGTAGATACGCAGTATTTT,CASSFPTGVVDTQYF
TRBJ2-1,few,TRBV7-2,TRBD2,TGTGCCAGCAGCCCAGAACTAGCGGGGGGTTACAATGAGCAGTTCTTC,CASSPELAGGYNEQFF
TRBJ2-3,many,TRBV5-8,TRBD1,TGTGCCAGCAGCCTCCTGGACAGGGACACAGATACGCAGTATTTT,CASSLLDRDTDTQYF
TRBJ2-5,NA,TRBV12-3/TRBV12-4,TRBD2,TGTGCCAGCAGTTTCGGTAGCGGGAGGGCCCTCGGGGAGACCCAGTACTTC,CASSFGSGRALGETQYF
TRBJ2-3,many,TRBV12-3/TRBV12-4,NA,TGTGCCAGCAGTTTTTTCGGGGATACGCAGTATTTT,CASSFFGDTQYF
TRBJ1-1,many,TRBV20-1,NA,TGCAGTGCTAGACTCAGGCGCACCACTGAAGCTTTCTTT,CSARLRRTTEAFF
TRBJ2-7,many,TRBV20-1,TRBD2,TGCAGTGCTTCCACCTTGAGAGCGGGGATTGGCTACGAGCAGTACTTC,CSASTLRAGIGYEQYF
TRBJ2-1,NA,TRBV5-1,TRBD2,TGCGCCAGCAGCTTCCCCGGACTAGCGGGGGAGCAGTTCTTC,CASSFPGLAGEQFF
TRBJ2-5,NA,TRBV12-3/TRBV12-4,NA,TGTGCCAGCAGTTTGGGACTTACGGGGACCCAGTACTTC,CASSLGLTGTQYF
TRBJ2-3,many,TRBV4-1,TRBD2,TGCGCCAGCAGCCAAGGACTAGCTAGAGGGGATACGCAGTATTTT,CASSQGLARGDTQYF
TRBJ1-5,many,TRBV12-3/TRBV12-4,TRBD1,TGTGCCAGCAGTTTGGGGACAGGGAGTTACAATCAGCCCCAGCATTTT,CASSLGTGSYNQPQHF
TRBJ2-4,NA,TRBV5-5,NA,NA,CASSFGPGDIQYF
TRBJ2-7,few,TRBV6-2/TRBV6-3,NA,TGTGCCAGCAGTTACACAAGGGGCCCCCGGGTCGAGCAGTACTTC,CASSYTRGPRVEQYF
TRBJ1-1,many,TRBV5-4,NA,TGTGCCAGCAGCGCTGGAGTCGGGGGCATCACTGAAGCTTTCTTT,CASSAGVGGITEAFF
TRBJ2-1,many,TRBV20-1,TRBD1,TGCAGTGCGCCTCACCCGGGACAGGCATACAATGAGCAGTTCTTC,CSAPHPGQAYNEQFF
TRBJ1-6,many,TRBV12-3/TRBV12-4,NA,TGTGCCAGCAGTTTAGTAAAGGGGACGGGCTCACCCCTCCACTTT,CASSLVKGTGSPLHF
TRBJ2-7,few,TRBV6-1,NA,TGTGCCAGCAGGAATTTCCGGGAGTCCTCCTCCGAGCAGTACTTC,CASRNFRESSSEQYF
TRBJ2-1,many,TRBV20-1,TRBD1,TGCAGTGCTAGGGACTCTTCGGCAGGGGGTCGGGCGCAGTTCTTC,CSARDSSAGGRAQFF
TRBJ2-1,many,TRBV15,NA,TGTGCCACCAGCAGCGGGAGCTCCTACAATGAGCAGTTCTTC,CATSSGSSYNEQFF
TRBJ2-1,many,TRBV9,TRBD2,TGTGCCAGCAGCCCACACCGGACTAGCGGGCCCAATGAGCAGTTCTTC,CASSPHRTSGPNEQFF
TRBJ2-1,NA,TRBV14,TRBD2,TGTGCCAGCAGCCGTTGGACTAGCGGGAACAATGAGCAGTTCTTC,CASSRWTSGNNEQFF
TRBJ2-3,many,TRBV20-1,NA,TGCAGTGCTAGAGATCTAGGGGGGTTCAGGCAGTATTTT,CSARDLGGFRQYF
TRBJ2-3,many,TRBV7-2,TRBD2,TGTGCCAGCAGCTTAGGGACTAGAAAAAGCACAGATACGCAGTATTTT,CASSLGTRKSTDTQYF
TRBJ2-1,NA,TRBV25-1,TRBD2,TGTGCCAGCAGTGAATCGGGACTAGCGGACAATGAGCAGTTCTTC,CASSESGLADNEQFF
TRBJ2-1,many,TRBV27,TRBD2,TGTGCCAGCAGTCCCCTCCTGGTTCAAGCGGGAGCTTACAATGAGCAGTTCTTC,CASSPLLVQAGAYNEQFF
TRBJ1-1,many,TRBV5-1,TRBD1,TGCGCTACAAGGGGACAGGTGGACACTGAAGCTTTCTTT,CATRGQVDTEAFF
TRBJ1-1,NA,TRBV29-1,NA,TGCAGCGTTGAAGTGACAGCGCACACTGAAGCTTTCTTT,CSVEVTAHTEAFF
TRBJ2-5,few,TRBV12-3/TRBV12-4,TRBD2,TGTGCCAGCAGTTTTGGCCCGGCGGGAGAGGGAGAGACCCAGTACTTC,CASSFGPAGEGETQYF
TRBJ2-5,NA,TRBV7-2,TRBD1,TGTGCCAGTACCGACAGGGGGCGAATCCAAGAGACCCAGTACTTC,CASTDRGRIQETQYF
TRBJ2-5,NA,TRBV5-1,TRBD2,TGCGCCAGCAGCTTGGGGGACTACGAAGAGACCCAGTACTTC,CASSLGDYEETQYF
TRBJ2-5,many,TRBV20-1,TRBD2,TGCAGTGCTAGAGGGGAAGCGGGAGAGGAGACCCAGTACTTC,CSARGEAGEETQYF
TRBJ1-5,many,TRBV5-1,NA,TGCGCCAGCAGTCTTGACCCCGATCAGCCCCAGCATTTT,CASSLDPDQPQHF
TRBJ2-7,many,TRBV10-3,TRBD1,TGTGCCATCAGTGGCGGACAGGGGACCTACGAGCAGTACTTC,CAISGGQGTYEQYF
TRBJ2-7,many,TRBV20-1,TRBD1,TGCAGTGCTAGGGCCCGAACCGGACAGGGAGATTGGTACGAGCAGTACTTC,CSARARTGQGDWYEQYF
TRBJ1-1,many,TRBV12-3/TRBV12-4,NA,TGTGCCAGCAGACTAAACACTGAAGCTTTCTTT,CASRLNTEAFF
TRBJ2-5,many,TRBV20-1,NA,TGCAGTGCTAGACGGATTGGCGGGGTGGAGACCCAGTACTTC,CSARRIGGVETQYF
TRBJ2-7,few,TRBV7-9,NA,TGTGCCAGCAGCGGTTCTTGGGGCCCCGGGGAGCAGTACTTC,CASSGSWGPGEQYF